These T cell receptor beta chains were read from a single sample in a study of CD8+ T cells in alopecia areata. TCRdb's copy holds only in-frame clones and misses some; the assay was immunoSEQ multiplex PCR. The data contain around 190,000 clones, 56% of them singletons. The sample comprised CD8+ T cells sorted from blood. The source is a human donor in good health. Each CDR3 is given with its conserved first and last residue. A D gene is named only where the DNA matches it firmly. Where a row states a size, it is once, few, many or the class of an expanded clone; other rows omit it.

>TRBJ2-7|TRBV29-1|-|TRBD2
CSVVPSGGYEQYF
TGCAGCGTTGTGCCTAGCGGGGGTTACGAGCAGTACTTC
>TRBJ2-7|TRBV18|few|TRBD1
CASSPTGRPDEQYF
TGTGCCAGCTCACCGACAGGGCGCCCGGACGAGCAGTACTTC
>TRBJ2-2|TRBV29-1|-|-
CSVVGGPGELFF
TGCAGCGTTGTGGGCGGGCCCGGGGAGCTGTTTTTT
>TRBJ1-5|TRBV2|-|TRBD1
CATLDRGGQPQHF
TGTGCCACCCTCGACAGGGGAGGACAGCCCCAGCATTTT
>TRBJ2-5|TRBV5-6|-|-
CASSLQPQETQYF
TGTGCCAGCAGCTTGCAACCCCAAGAGACCCAGTACTTC
>TRBJ2-3|TRBV11-3|-|-
CASSPRGTDTQYF
TGTGCCAGCAGCCCCCGGGGCACAGATACGCAGTATTTT
>TRBJ2-5|TRBV4-1|-|TRBD2
CASSQLPGLIETQYF
TGCGCCAGCAGCCAACTGCCGGGACTAATAGAGACCCAGTACTTC
>TRBJ2-1|TRBV7-9|-|-
CASSLPQGVYNEQFF
TGTGCCAGCAGCTTACCCCAGGGAGTCTACAATGAGCAGTTCTTC
>TRBJ2-5|TRBV25-1|once|-
CASTPNRGGEETQYF
TGTGCCAGCACTCCCAACCGAGGAGGGGAAGAGACCCAGTACTTC
>TRBJ2-3|TRBV5-1|-|-
CASSLNRGITDTQYF
TGCGCCAGCAGCTTGAACCGGGGCATCACAGATACGCAGTATTTT
>TRBJ2-1|TRBV4-1|-|-
CASSQAYGDEQFF
TGCGCCAGCAGCCAAGCCTACGGGGATGAGCAGTTCTTC
>TRBJ2-3|TRBV27|once|TRBD2
CASSFPTSGGSPPADTQYF
TGTGCCAGCAGTTTCCCGACTAGCGGGGGGTCACCGCCCGCAGATACGCAGTATTTT
>TRBJ1-1|TRBV5-1|-|-
CASSLERGLDTEAFF
TGCGCCAGCAGCTTGGAGAGGGGATTGGACACTGAAGCTTTCTTT
>TRBJ2-5|TRBV2|-|TRBD2
CASSGNSGGLGEETQYF
TGTGCCAGCAGTGGTAATAGCGGGGGCCTGGGGGAAGAGACCCAGTACTTC
>TRBJ1-6|TRBV7-9|-|-
CASSSSGGGNSPLHF
TGTGCCAGCAGCTCCTCGGGAGGCGGTAATTCACCCCTCCACTTT
>TRBJ1-1|TRBV27|-|-
CASSFVPGRNTEAFF
TGTGCCAGCAGTTTTGTTCCTGGGCGGAACACTGAAGCTTTCTTT
>TRBJ2-1|TRBV2|-|-
CASSDRSSYNEQFF
TGTGCCAGCAGTGACAGAAGCTCCTACAATGAGCAGTTCTTC
>TRBJ1-1|TRBV29-1|many|-
CSVERGATEAFF
TGCAGCGTTGAACGGGGGGCGACTGAAGCTTTCTTT
>TRBJ2-5|TRBV4-1|-|-
CASSEKETQYF
TGCGCCAGCAGCGAGAAGGAGACCCAGTACTTC
>TRBJ1-1|TRBV13|-|TRBD1
CASSFPGQGFTEAFF
TGTGCCAGCAGCTTCCCGGGACAGGGCTTCACTGAAGCTTTCTTT
>TRBJ2-3|TRBV23-1|once|TRBD1
CASSPVGGTGITDTQYF
TGCGCCAGCAGTCCCGTCGGCGGGACAGGGATAACAGATACGCAGTATTTT
>TRBJ1-5|TRBV13|-|-
CASSLGPTQPQHF
TGTGCCAGCAGCTTGGGACCGACGCAGCCCCAGCATTTT
>TRBJ2-7|TRBV7-6|few|TRBD1
CASSFSPGQDEQYF
TGTGCCAGCAGCTTTTCACCGGGACAGGACGAGCAGTACTTC
>TRBJ1-1|TRBV7-2|once|TRBD1
CASSLATDRGRINTEAFF
TGTGCCAGCAGCTTAGCAACGGACAGGGGACGGATAAACACTGAAGCTTTCTTT
>TRBJ2-3|TRBV9|-|TRBD2
CASSVGGFHTDTQYF
TGTGCCAGCAGCGTCGGGGGGTTCCACACAGATACGCAGTATTTT
>TRBJ1-5|TRBV9|-|-
CASSPRGRETTSNQPQHF
TGTGCCAGCAGCCCGAGGGGCAGGGAAACGACAAGCAATCAGCCCCAGCATTTT
>TRBJ2-3|TRBV4-1|-|TRBD2
CASSSPSGGGAGRADTQYF
TGCGCCAGCAGCTCCCCGAGTGGCGGGGGGGCCGGGAGAGCAGATACGCAGTATTTT
>TRBJ2-3|TRBV13|-|TRBD2
CASSPSLAGGLSDTQYF
TGTGCCAGCAGCCCGTCACTAGCGGGGGGGCTCTCAGATACGCAGTATTTT
>TRBJ1-5|TRBV4-1|-|-
CASSTRTESSQPQHF
TGCGCCAGCAGCACCCGGACGGAGAGCAGTCAGCCCCAGCATTTT
>TRBJ2-5|TRBV4-2|-|-
CASSQGGQETQYF
TGTGCCAGCAGCCAAGGGGGGCAAGAGACCCAGTACTTC
>TRBJ2-1|TRBV29-1|few|TRBD2
CSARGGLAEYNEQFF
TGCAGCGCCCGAGGGGGACTAGCGGAATACAATGAGCAGTTCTTC
>TRBJ2-3|TRBV19|-|-
CASSIGGRVTDTQYF
TGTGCCAGTAGTATAGGCGGCAGGGTCACAGATACGCAGTATTTT
>TRBJ2-1|TRBV27|-|-
CASRTFRASYNEQFF
TGTGCCAGCAGGACTTTTCGGGCTTCCTACAATGAGCAGTTCTTC
>TRBJ1-1|TRBV7-2|few|-
CASSPFWGATEAFF
TGTGCCAGCAGCCCCTTTTGGGGGGCCACTGAAGCTTTCTTT
>TRBJ2-5|TRBV9|-|TRBD2
CASSPGGQGETQYF
TGTGCCAGCAGCCCGGGGGGGCAGGGGGAGACCCAGTACTTC
>TRBJ1-2|TRBV29-1|-|-
CSVEEPDRPGGYTF
TGCAGCGTTGAAGAACCCGACAGGCCCGGTGGCTACACCTTC
>TRBJ1-1|TRBV11-2|-|-
CASSLSRGPGTEAFF
TGTGCCAGCAGCTTATCGAGAGGCCCGGGCACTGAAGCTTTCTTT
>TRBJ2-3|TRBV18|-|-
CASSPPEVTRTDTQYF
TGTGCCAGCTCACCACCGGAGGTCACGCGCACAGATACGCAGTATTTT
>TRBJ2-5|TRBV7-9|once|-
CASSPLQGSRETQYF
TGTGCCAGCAGCCCCTTACAGGGAAGTCGTGAGACCCAGTACTTC
>TRBJ1-1|TRBV19|few|-
CASSIFTEAFF
TGTGCCAGTAGTATATTCACTGAAGCTTTCTTT
>TRBJ2-7|TRBV11-1|-|TRBD1
CASSSGQGLIYEQYF
TGTGCCAGCAGCTCCGGACAGGGGCTGATCTACGAGCAGTACTTC
>TRBJ2-7|TRBV25-1|-|TRBD1
CASMGDRGGYEQYF
TGTGCCAGCATGGGGGACAGGGGAGGCTACGAGCAGTACTTC
>TRBJ2-1|TRBV7-9|few|TRBD1
CASSSPGQGRNEQFF
TGTGCCAGCAGTTCACCGGGACAGGGGCGCAATGAGCAGTTCTTC
>TRBJ2-3|TRBV9|-|TRBD2
CASSVVAGGKDTQYF
TGTGCCAGCAGCGTAGTCGCGGGGGGGAAAGATACGCAGTATTTT
>TRBJ2-1|TRBV6-5|-|-
CASSAGPSNEQFF
TGTGCCAGCAGCGCGGGACCGTCAAATGAGCAGTTCTTC
>TRBJ1-3|TRBV25-1|-|TRBD1
CASGTVRNTIYF
TGTGCCAGTGGGACAGTACGAAACACCATATATTTT
>TRBJ2-3|TRBV9|-|TRBD2
CASSGRGSTDTQYF
TGTGCCAGCAGCGGGCGGGGGAGCACAGATACGCAGTATTTT
>TRBJ2-5|TRBV28|-|TRBD2
CASSLGAGGTQETQYF
TGTGCCAGCAGTTTGGGAGCGGGGGGGACCCAAGAGACCCAGTACTTC
>TRBJ2-5|TRBV4-1|-|TRBD2
CASSQDHSGGETQYF
TGCGCCAGCAGCCAAGATCATAGCGGGGGTGAGACCCAGTACTTC
>TRBJ1-2|TRBV27|few|TRBD1
CASSPLTGGGYGYTF
TGTGCCAGCAGTCCGCTGACAGGGGGAGGCTATGGCTACACCTTC
>TRBJ1-6|TRBV27|-|-
CASSFGAGNSPLHF
TGTGCCAGCAGTTTTGGGGCGGGGAATTCACCCCTCCACTTT
>TRBJ2-3|TRBV19|-|-
CASSGRGEMDTQYF
TGTGCCAGTAGTGGCAGGGGAGAAATGGATACGCAGTATTTT
>TRBJ2-1|TRBV13|few|-
CASSYDYNEQFF
TGTGCCAGCAGCTATGATTACAATGAGCAGTTCTTC
>TRBJ2-1|TRBV9|few|TRBD1
CASSVGAGTGEQFF
TGTGCCAGCAGCGTAGGCGCGGGGACAGGAGAGCAGTTCTTC